These T cell receptor beta chains were read from a single sample in a study of post-analysis software for immune sequencing data. MiXCR was run by TCRdb on the PCR reads, yielding one entry per CDR3 protein. The table lists about 460,000 distinct CDR3 sequences, nearly 45% of them singletons, with 9% to 14% in the top ten. The sequencing sample was made of blood. The receptor source for this set is a girl between 5 and 17 years old with multiple sclerosis. Each CDR3 is given with its conserved first and last residue. A D gene is named only where the DNA matches it firmly. Expanded clones are given a class, and other clones once, few, many or no size at all.

V gene	clone size	D gene	J gene	CDR3 protein	CDR3 DNA
TRBV29-1	-	-	TRBJ2-3	CSVELDTQYF	TGCAGCGTGGAGTTAGATACGCAGTATTTT
TRBV7-2	few	TRBD1	TRBJ1-2	CASSFDRGPYGYTF	TGTGCCAGCAGCTTTGATAGGGGGCCCTATGGCTACACCTTC
TRBV20-1	-	TRBD2	TRBJ2-1	CSARDLGSGVNEQFF	TGCAGTGCTAGAGATCTCGGTAGCGGGGTTAATGAGCAGTTCTTC
TRBV20-1	-	-	TRBJ2-3	CSASFTGGGTQYF	TGCAGTGCTAGTTTCACAGGGGGGGGTACGCAGTATTTT
TRBV5-1	-	-	TRBJ2-1	CASSLAYSEQFF	TGCGCCAGCAGCTTGGCCTATAGTGAGCAGTTCTTC
TRBV20-1	few	TRBD1	TRBJ2-6	CSAPVRDSHSGANVLTF	TGCAGTGCTCCGGTCCGGGACAGTCACTCTGGGGCCAACGTCCTGACTTTC
TRBV28	few	TRBD2	TRBJ2-7	CASSLSVAGTYEQYF	TGTGCCAGCAGTTTATCGGTAGCGGGGACCTACGAGCAGTACTTC
TRBV5-1	-	TRBD1	TRBJ1-1	CASSKQDRALTEAFF	TGCGCCAGCAGCAAACAGGACAGGGCCCTCACTGAAGCTTTCTTT
TRBV24-1	few	TRBD1	TRBJ2-1	CAVTGAGYNEQFF	TGTGCCGTCACAGGGGCAGGCTACAATGAGCAGTTCTTC
TRBV7-8	few	TRBD1	TRBJ1-2	CASLSGTGGNGYTF	TGTGCCAGCCTGTCCGGGACAGGGGGAAATGGCTACACCTTC
TRBV7-9	few	TRBD2	TRBJ2-1	CASSAPLRTSGSYNEQFF	TGTGCCAGCAGCGCACCCCTACGGACTAGCGGCTCCTACAATGAGCAGTTCTTC
TRBV11-1	few	-	TRBJ2-3	CASSWDSTAPDTQYF	TGTGCCAGCAGCTGGGACTCCACCGCCCCAGATACGCAGTATTTT
TRBV6-5	-	TRBD1	TRBJ2-7	CASSWAGQGTEQYF	TGTGCCAGCAGTTGGGCTGGACAGGGGACCGAGCAGTACTTC
TRBV7-8	few	TRBD1	TRBJ2-6	CASSFGTAGANVLTF	TGTGCCAGCAGCTTCGGGACAGCTGGGGCCAACGTCCTGACTTTC
TRBV7-9	few	-	TRBJ2-6	CASSPQGSGANVLTF	TGTGCCAGCAGCCCGCAGGGATCTGGGGCCAACGTCCTGACTTTC
TRBV29-1	once	TRBD1	TRBJ2-7	CSVVGNRGQYEQYF	TGCAGCGTTGTTGGCAACAGGGGCCAATATGAGCAGTACTTC
TRBV15	few	-	TRBJ2-7	CATSLRPLSFEQYF	TGTGCCACCAGTCTACGCCCTCTATCCTTCGAGCAGTACTTC
TRBV5-1	-	TRBD1	TRBJ1-4	CASSPGTGGSEKLFF	TGCGCCAGCAGCCCCGGGACAGGGGGAAGTGAAAAACTGTTTTTT
TRBV20-1	few	-	TRBJ2-1	CSARDLGDGGSYNEQFF	TGCAGTGCTAGAGATCTCGGGGACGGGGGCTCCTACAATGAGCAGTTCTTC
TRBV7-2	-	-	TRBJ2-5	CASSPGPGRETQYF	TGTGCCAGCAGCCCAGGGCCGGGCCGGGAGACCCAGTACTTC
TRBV6-5	-	-	TRBJ1-5	CASSYSIGSNQPQHF	TGTGCCAGCAGTTACTCGATAGGTAGCAATCAGCCCCAGCATTTT
TRBV15	few	TRBD1	TRBJ2-7	CATSSETYGTGDYEQYF	TGTGCCACCAGCAGTGAAACCTACGGGACAGGGGACTACGAGCAGTACTTC
TRBV6-2/TRBV6-3	-	-	TRBJ2-1	CASSLFQYNEQFF	TGTGCCAGCAGCCTCTTCCAATACAATGAGCAGTTCTTC
TRBV7-2	-	TRBD2	TRBJ2-1	CASSLSPLAGGYNEQFF	TGTGCCAGCAGCTTATCCCCTCTTGCGGGAGGATACAATGAGCAGTTCTTC
TRBV2	once	-	TRBJ2-7	CASTDDEQYF	TGTGCAAGCACCGATGACGAGCAGTACTTC
TRBV4-3	-	TRBD1	TRBJ2-7	CASSPGFRQGCEQYF	TGCGCCAGCAGCCCAGGTTTCAGACAGGGGTGCGAGCAGTACTTC
TRBV4-3	-	TRBD2	TRBJ2-3	CASSQVLLAEGDTQYF	TGCGCCAGCAGCCAAGTCCTACTAGCGGAGGGAGATACGCAGTATTTT
TRBV12-3/TRBV12-4	-	TRBD1	TRBJ1-2	CASSSHRTGGYTF	TGTGCCAGCAGTTCCCACCGGACAGGCGGCTACACCTTC
TRBV10-2	-	-	TRBJ2-7	CASRDSGSEQYF	TGCGCCAGCAGGGACTCAGGGTCCGAGCAGTACTTC
TRBV20-1	-	-	TRBJ1-2	CSAGRDTGNYGYTF	TGCAGTGCTGGCCGCGATACGGGGAACTATGGCTACACCTTC
TRBV28	few	-	TRBJ1-4	CASSLVGVAEKLFF	TGTGCCAGCAGTTTAGTAGGGGTTGCTGAAAAACTGTTTTTT
TRBV28	once	TRBD1	TRBJ2-3	CASSFGTGFSTDTQYF	TGTGCCAGCAGTTTCGGGACAGGGTTTAGCACAGATACGCAGTATTTT
TRBV5-1	many	-	TRBJ2-2	CASSLMQTPNTGELFF	TGCGCCAGCAGCTTGATGCAGACTCCAAACACCGGGGAGCTGTTTTTT
TRBV4-1	-	-	TRBJ1-2	CASSRERGYGYTF	TGCGCCAGCAGCCGAGAAAGGGGGTATGGCTACACCTTC
TRBV3-1	few	TRBD2	TRBJ2-5	CASSHRGGSGGEQYF	TGTGCCAGCAGCCACCGAGGTGGCAGCGGGGGGGAGCAGTACTTC
TRBV29-1	-	-	TRBJ2-1	CVDNDNEQFF	TGCGTTGACAATGACAATGAGCAGTTCTTC
TRBV5-5	few	-	TRBJ2-5	CASSAGFDGRQETQYF	TGTGCCAGCAGCGCCGGTTTCGACGGGAGACAAGAGACCCAGTACTTC
TRBV29-1	-	-	TRBJ2-1	CSVRISGESSYNEQFF	TGCAGCGTACGGATATCAGGGGAAAGCTCCTACAATGAGCAGTTCTTC
TRBV12-3/TRBV12-4	-	-	TRBJ1-1	CASRYVGTEAFF	TGTGCCAGCAGGTATGTCGGCACTGAAGCTTTCTTT
TRBV27	few	TRBD2	TRBJ2-1	CASSPLSGSSYNEQFF	TGTGCCAGCAGTCCCCTCAGCGGGAGCTCCTACAATGAGCAGTTCTTC